These 22 T cell receptor beta chains came from one sample sequenced in a study of CD8+ T cells in alopecia areata. Extracted RNA was reverse transcribed into cDNA, the sequencing template. TCRdb keeps only in-frame clones here, not all; method: immunoSEQ multiplex PCR. Found here are approximately 66,000 clones, roughly 57% of them singletons; the top ten hold around a sixth. This specimen was CD8+ T cells sorted from blood, taken at week 0. All receptors derive from a human donor with alopecia areata.

The V and J genes are TRBV29-1 and TRBJ2-5, with 7 bases lining up with TRBD1. CDR1 and CDR2 from the germline V gene are SQVTM and ANQGSEA. V shed 6 bases, J shed 1 base, and the junction held 11 bases outside the gene matches. This CDR3 comprises 15 residues. CDR3 sequence (DNA): TGCAGCGTGGACGGTTTAGGGGGCCCCCAAGAGACCCAGTACTTC. Translating gives CSVDGLGGPQETQYF. The full variable domain, its missing parts supplied by reference TRBV29-1 and TRBJ2-5, is SAVISQKPSRDICQRGTSLTIQCQVDSQVTMMFWYRQQPGQSLTLIATANQGSEATYESGFVIDKFPISRPNLTFSTLTVSNMSPEDSSIYLCSVDGLGGPQETQYFGPGTRLLVL.

This clone has just a few counts. V gene TRBV4-1 combines with J gene TRBJ1-1, with 8 bases identical to TRBD1. Trimming cost V 1 base and J 0 bases; bases outside gene matches: 1. CDR3 length: 15 residues. The germline V gene encodes CDR1 MGHRA and CDR2 YSYEKL. The CDR3 sequence: CASSQAQGVNTEAFF. The CDR3 DNA sequence: TGCGCCAGCAGCCAAGCACAGGGGGTGAACACTGAAGCTTTCTTT.

The chain combines TRBV29-1 with TRBJ1-2; weak D call: TRBD1 (6 bases). Germline CDR1 is SQVTM and CDR2 is ANQGSEA. The CDR3 extends over 12 amino acids. Between the trimmed V and J ends, which lost 7 bases and 5 bases, there was a span of 14 bases. Written as DNA, the CDR3 is TGCAGCGGGGGGGACATCCAGTATGGCTACACCTTC. This encodes CSGGDIQYGYTF.

This chain joins TRBV29-1 and TRBJ2-1, with TRBD2 as a possible D gene (5 bases). Trimming stripped 6 bases from V and 3 bases from J, with 12 bases between. The CDR3 is made up of 13 amino acids. Germline V CDR1 and CDR2: SQVTM, ANQGSEA. CDR3 residues: CSVETLVYNEQFF. CDR3 nucleotides: TGCAGCGTGGAAACACTAGTCTACAATGAGCAGTTCTTC.

This chain links TRBV4-1 with TRBJ1-2; 8 nucleotides line up with TRBD1. This CDR3 spans 15 amino acids. V lost 4 bases and J lost 8; bases outside the gene matches: 12. Germline assignment: CDR1 MGHRA and CDR2 YSYEKL. CDR3 region: CASSPSDRASGGYTF. The CDR3 DNA follows: TGCGCCAGCAGCCCTTCGGACAGGGCAAGTGGGGGCTACACCTTC.

This clone was observed a few times. The J gene is TRBJ2-6, the V gene TRBV9, with D perhaps TRBD1 (6 bases). V shed 1 base and J shed 4 bases, with 15 bases lying between them. Germline V CDR1 and CDR2: SGDLS, YYNGEE. The CDR3 is 17 residues long. The CDR3 sequence is CASSVMTPDSGANVLTF. Written as DNA, the CDR3 is TGTGCCAGCAGCGTAATGACTCCGGACAGCGGGGCCAACGTCCTGACTTTC. Variable domain in full (rest from reference TRBV9 and TRBJ2-6): DSGVTQTPKHLITATGQRVTLRCSPRSGDLSVYWYQQSLDQGLQFLIQYYNGEERAKGNILERFSAQQFPDLHSELNLSSLELGDSALYFCASSVMTPDSGANVLTFGAGSRLTVL.

The genes are TRBV5-4 and TRBJ2-7, with TRBD2 matching 7 bases. The CDR3 spans 16 residues. From germline, CDR1 is SGHNT and CDR2 YYREEE (reference sequence). V shed 4 bases and J 3 bases; nucleotides not matched to a gene: 13. CDR3 protein: CASSPESTAGIYEQYF. Written as DNA, the CDR3 is TGTGCCAGCAGCCCCGAGAGTACAGCGGGGATCTACGAGCAGTACTTC.

The table lists this clone with a count of one. V and J are TRBV5-6 and TRBJ1-6, with a tentative D call TRBD1 (5 bases). Germline-derived CDR1 and CDR2 are SGHDT and YYEEEE. This CDR3 spans 13 amino acids. Trimming stripped 6 bases from V and 5 bases from J, with 9 bases between. The CDR3 loop reads CASTDRDNSPLHF. The DNA for the CDR3 is TGTGCCAGCACAGACAGAGATAATTCACCCCTCCACTTT.

The V and J genes are TRBV9 and TRBJ2-3; 7 bases are shared with TRBD2. The ends lost 7 bases at V and 6 bases at J; junction bases unmatched: 11. Germline-derived CDR1 and CDR2 are SGDLS and YYNGEE. This CDR3 has 14 amino acids. The CDR3 coding sequence is TGTGCCAGCTCCCGGGGGGAGTCACGCGATACGCAGTATTTT. It encodes CASSRGESRDTQYF.

The rearrangement joins TRBV29-1 to TRBJ1-1; D is ambiguous. Germline CDR1 SQVTM, CDR2 ANQGSEA. Trimming pared 0 bases from V and 1 base from J, leaving 12 bases between. This CDR3 contains 15 residues. The DNA of the CDR3 is TGCAGCGTTGAAGATCAAGAGGGCCCGAACACTGAAGCTTTCTTT. This codes for CSVEDQEGPNTEAFF.

This chain joins TRBV19 and TRBJ1-5, with D possibly matching TRBD1 (5 bases). The CDR3 has 14 amino acids. Germline V gives CDR1 LNHDA, CDR2 SQIVND (reference sequence). V was trimmed by 6 bases and J by 2 bases, leaving 11 bases between them. Here the CDR3 DNA reads TGTGCCAGTAGGTCTGGGGGGGGCAATCAGCCCCAGCATTTT. It specifies CASRSGGGNQPQHF.

This chain joins TRBV29-1 and TRBJ2-2, with TRBD2 as a possible D gene (7 bases). Between the trimmed V and J ends, which lost 1 base and 7 bases, there was a span of 10 bases. In germline, CDR1 is SQVTM, CDR2 ANQGSEA. This CDR3 is 13 amino acids long. For the CDR3, the DNA is TGCAGCGTTGAAGGCGGGGGCTACGGGGAGCTGTTTTTT. This translates into CSVEGGGYGELFF.

The chain is built from TRBV5-1 and TRBJ2-1, with D perhaps matching TRBD2 (6 bases). Trimming took off 1 base at V and 6 bases at J, with 14 bases between the two ends. The CDR3 extends over 15 amino acids. CDR1 is SGHRS and CDR2 is YFSETQ in the germline V gene. CDR3 in amino acids: CASSLPLAGSNEQFF. The CDR3 DNA reads TGCGCCAGCAGCTTGCCCTTGGCGGGGAGCAATGAGCAGTTCTTC.

This clone was seen only a few times. V and J are TRBV7-9 and TRBJ2-7; D possibly corresponds to TRBD2 (5 bases). Looked up from germline, CDR1 is SEHNR and CDR2 is FQNEAQ (reference sequence). This CDR3 spans 11 amino acids. V lost 5 bases and J 7 bases, leaving 9 bases between the germline ends. The CDR3: CASSKDWEQYF. The CDR3 coding sequence is TGTGCCAGCAGCAAGGACTGGGAGCAGTACTTC.

This clone was observed a handful of times. This sequence joins TRBV29-1 and TRBJ1-2, with D possibly being TRBD1 (6 bases). Germline CDR1 SQVTM, CDR2 ANQGSEA. V lost 4 bases and J lost 3, with 15 bases in between. The CDR3 runs to 14 residues. The CDR3 DNA sequence: TGCAGCGTTGGTGGAGGGGGTCAGGACTATGGCTACACCTTC. Translating it yields CSVGGGGQDYGYTF.

The chain couples TRBV5-1 to TRBJ2-3; 8 nucleotides align to TRBD2. CDR1 SGHRS and CDR2 YFSETQ come from the germline V gene. Unmatched junction bases numbered 16, after V lost 2 bases and J lost 2 bases. The CDR3 extends over 19 amino acids. The CDR3 sequence: CASSLMRDSGEINTDTQYF. The CDR3 bases are TGCGCCAGCAGCTTAATGAGGGATAGCGGGGAGATCAACACAGATACGCAGTATTTT.

The CDR3 sequence is CASSLFRGNTEAFF. The CDR3 DNA is TGTGCCAGCAGTTTATTCAGGGGGAACACTGAAGCTTTCTTT. This chain uses TRBV28 with TRBJ1-1; tentative D call: TRBD1 (6 bases). Germline V gene sequence: CDR1 MDHEN, CDR2 SYDVKM. There are 14 residues in the CDR3. V lost 1 base and J 1 base, leaving 7 bases between the germline ends.

The rearrangement uses TRBV27 and TRBJ2-7; D not certain. Germline V gene lookup returns CDR1 MNHEY and CDR2 SMNVEV (reference sequence). The CDR3 consists of 13 residues. V lost 6 bases and J lost 0, with 9 bases in between. The CDR3 sequence: CASRESNSYEQYF. CDR3 sequence (DNA): TGTGCCAGCAGGGAGTCTAACTCCTACGAGCAGTACTTC.

The V gene is TRBV19, the J gene TRBJ2-7; no definite D call. Germline CDR1 and CDR2: LNHDA and SQIVND (reference sequence). Deletions cut 6 bases from V and 5 bases from J, with 20 bases between. The CDR3 extends over 15 amino acids. CDR3: CASSPRGAPYDEQYF. As DNA, the CDR3 is TGTGCCAGTAGCCCTCGAGGAGCCCCCTACGACGAGCAGTACTTC.

This clone appeared a few times. This chain uses TRBV9 with TRBJ2-1; TRBD1 is a possible D gene (5 bases). V lost 3 bases to trimming and J lost 2 bases, with 12 bases between them. This CDR3 comprises 15 residues. The germline V gene has CDR1 SGDLS and CDR2 YYNGEE. CDR3 sequence (DNA): TGTGCCAGCAGCGAAAAAACGGACACCTACAATGAGCAGTTCTTC. Translating gives CASSEKTDTYNEQFF.

This clone was observed a few times. V and J are TRBV2 and TRBJ2-3; D is unclear. This CDR3 region has 15 residues. V was cut by 6 bases and J by 2 bases, with 15 bases left in between. The V gene's germline CDR1 is SNHLY and CDR2 FYNNEI. The CDR3: CASRAPESSTDTQYF. The CDR3 nucleotides are TGTGCCAGCAGGGCGCCAGAAAGTTCCACAGATACGCAGTATTTT. Together with reference TRBV2 and TRBJ2-3, the CDR3 gives the full variable domain: EPEVTQTPSHQVTQMGQEVILRCVPISNHLYFYWYRQILGQKVEFLVSFYNNEISEKSEIFDDQFSVERPDGSNFTLKIRSTKLEDSAMYFCASRAPESSTDTQYFGPGTRLTVL.

The chain has TRBV5-6 and TRBJ2-1; D gene uncertain. The ends were cut back, 0 bases at V and 3 bases at J, with 1 base in the middle. Germline values: CDR1 SGHDT, CDR2 YYEEEE. This CDR3 region has 12 residues. DNA of the CDR3: TGTGCCAGCAGCTTGGTCTACAATGAGCAGTTCTTC. This codes for CASSLVYNEQFF.